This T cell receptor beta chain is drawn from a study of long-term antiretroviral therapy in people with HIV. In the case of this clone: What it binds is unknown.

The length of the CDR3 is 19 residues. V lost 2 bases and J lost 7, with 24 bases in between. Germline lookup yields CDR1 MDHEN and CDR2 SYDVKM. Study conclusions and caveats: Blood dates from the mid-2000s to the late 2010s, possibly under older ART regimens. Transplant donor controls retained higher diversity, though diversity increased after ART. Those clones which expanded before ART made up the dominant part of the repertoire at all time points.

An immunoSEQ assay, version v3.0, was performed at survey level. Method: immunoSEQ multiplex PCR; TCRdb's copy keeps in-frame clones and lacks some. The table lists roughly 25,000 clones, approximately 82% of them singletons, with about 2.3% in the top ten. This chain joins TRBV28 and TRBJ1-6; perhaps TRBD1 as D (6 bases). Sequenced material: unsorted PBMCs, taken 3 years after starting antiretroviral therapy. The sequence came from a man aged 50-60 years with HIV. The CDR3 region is CASSLRGRWQPRGNSPLHF. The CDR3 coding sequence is TGTGCCAGCAGTTTAAGGGGGAGGTGGCAGCCTAGGGGGAATTCACCCCTCCACTTT.